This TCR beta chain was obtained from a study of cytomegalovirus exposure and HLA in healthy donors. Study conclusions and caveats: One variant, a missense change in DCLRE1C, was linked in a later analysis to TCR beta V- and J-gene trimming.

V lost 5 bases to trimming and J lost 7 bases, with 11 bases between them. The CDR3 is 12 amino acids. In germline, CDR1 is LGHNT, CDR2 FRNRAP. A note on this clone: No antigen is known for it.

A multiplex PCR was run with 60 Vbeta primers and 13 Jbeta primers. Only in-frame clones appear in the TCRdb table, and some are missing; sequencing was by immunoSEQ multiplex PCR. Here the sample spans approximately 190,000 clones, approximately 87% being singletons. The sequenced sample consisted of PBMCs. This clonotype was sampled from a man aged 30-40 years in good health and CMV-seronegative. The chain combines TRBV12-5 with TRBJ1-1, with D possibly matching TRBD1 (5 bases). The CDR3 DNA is TGTGCTAGTGGTCTTGGGGCAAGTGAAGCTTTCTTT. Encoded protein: CASGLGASEAFF.